Each of the 14 T cell receptor beta chains below was sequenced from the same sample in a study of molecular identifiers for immune sequencing clone quantification. MiXCR, run by TCRdb on the PCR reads, gives a single entry per CDR3 protein. Among some 320,000 distinct CDR3 sequences listed, roughly 23% were seen once. The sequenced material came from naive CD8+ T cells from blood, with Jurkat cell RNA spiked in. As for subset: FACS-sorted CD8+CD4-CCR7+CD45RA+ naive T cells. The receptors shown here come from a human donor in good health. Some libraries in this study had Jurkat cell RNA spiked in.

This clonotype has just a few counts. This sequence joins TRBV27 and TRBJ1-4, with D possibly matching TRBD1 (6 bases). The CDR3 covers 15 residues. V lost 3 bases and J lost 7, with 15 bases in between. CDR1 is MNHEY and CDR2 is SMNVEV in the germline V gene (reference sequence). The CDR3: CASSFGGGGVEKLFF. DNA for the CDR3: TGTGCCAGCAGTTTTGGGGGGGGGGGCGTTGAAAAACTGTTTTTT.

Only a few counts were recorded for this clonotype. The genes are TRBV10-3 and TRBJ1-2; 7 bases are shared with TRBD1. V was clipped by 2 bases and J by 3 bases; unmatched bases: 12. The CDR3 is 17 residues long. Germline loops: CDR1 ENHRY, CDR2 SYGVKD. This CDR3 reads CAISEIKGTVSDYGYTF. The CDR3 nucleotides are TGTGCCATCAGTGAGATCAAGGGGACAGTCAGTGACTATGGCTACACCTTC.

In this sample, this clonotype turned up many times. This chain joins TRBV7-6 and TRBJ2-7; TRBD1 aligns across 9 bases. V trimming: 5 bases; J trimming: 0 bases; junction bases outside the gene matches: 11. Germline CDR1 SGHVS, CDR2 FNYEAQ. The CDR3 spans 17 residues. The CDR3 DNA follows: TGTGCCAGCAGCCCAATGCCCGGGACAGGGAACTCCTACGAGCAGTACTTC. Protein: CASSPMPGTGNSYEQYF.

This clonotype occurred a few times. V is TRBV12-3 or TRBV12-4 and J is TRBJ1-5; D is ambiguous. Trimming took off 3 bases at V and 4 bases at J, with 7 bases between the two ends. The CDR3 has 13 amino acids. CDR3: CASSFRANQPQHF. DNA of the CDR3: TGTGCCAGCAGTTTTCGGGCTAATCAGCCCCAGCATTTT.

This clonotype occurred a few times. The chain recombines TRBV11-2 with TRBJ2-3; 11 positions match TRBD1. J was trimmed by 2 bases and V by 5 bases; bases with no gene match: 9. Germline CDR1 SGHAT, CDR2 FQNNGV. The CDR3 is 17 amino acids. In nucleotides, the CDR3 is TGTGCCAGCAGCCCCAGCGGGGACAGGGGGTCCACAGATACGCAGTATTTT. This sequence encodes CASSPSGDRGSTDTQYF.

This sequence joins TRBV7-9 and TRBJ1-5, with D perhaps TRBD1 (5 bases). There are 16 residues in the CDR3. Per the germline V gene, CDR1 is SEHNR and CDR2 is FQNEAQ (reference sequence). With 4 bases removed from V and 0 bases from J, the gap between germline ends came to 13 bases. Here the CDR3 reads CASSSSGGSSNQPQHF. The CDR3 nucleotides are TGTGCCAGCAGCTCCTCGGGGGGGAGTAGCAATCAGCCCCAGCATTTT.

This sequence joins TRBV28 and TRBJ2-7, with TRBD2 as a possible D gene (6 bases). The CDR3 consists of 15 residues. In germline, CDR1 is MDHEN, CDR2 SYDVKM. The ends were cut back, 5 bases at V and 4 bases at J, with 18 bases in the middle. The CDR3 loop is CASSIPRERRYEQYF. CDR3 in DNA: TGTGCCAGCAGTATCCCCCGGGAGAGGCGGTACGAGCAGTACTTC.

In this sample, this clonotype turned up a few times. CDR3 coding DNA: TGTGCCAGCAATTTGGTGGGACAGGGAATGATCTCCTACGAGCAGTACTTC. This gives the protein CASNLVGQGMISYEQYF. This rearrangement joins TRBV7-9 to TRBJ2-7; 9 positions agree with TRBD1. The CDR3 extends over 17 amino acids. CDR1 is SEHNR, CDR2 FQNEAQ, per germline (reference sequence). V was pared by 7 bases and J by 0 bases, with 13 bases of the junction left unmatched.

In its sample, this clonotype was seen many times. The chain carries TRBV15 and TRBJ1-5, with a weak D call TRBD1 (5 bases). From germline, CDR1 is LNHNV and CDR2 YYDKDF (reference sequence). The V gene lost 2 bases and the J gene lost 4 bases, with 15 bases spanning the gap. The CDR3 extends over 16 amino acids. The CDR3: CATSRPPPGGNQPQHF. Here the CDR3 DNA reads TGTGCCACCAGCAGACCACCCCCTGGGGGAAATCAGCCCCAGCATTTT.

This clonotype has at least ten counts. This chain links TRBV9 with TRBJ2-1, with D tentatively TRBD2 (6 bases). The germline V gene encodes CDR1 SGDLS and CDR2 YYNGEE. Trimming stripped 2 bases from V and 9 bases from J, with 21 bases between. CDR3 length equals 16 residues. The CDR3 coding sequence is TGTGCCAGCAGCGTCGGGCCCGGGGGATGGGCGGGTGAGCAGTTCTTC. This sequence encodes CASSVGPGGWAGEQFF.

This clonotype was seen a few times. The CDR3 DNA is TGTGCCAGCCTGCACCTGACAGGAGGAGAGACCCAGTACTTC. This encodes CASLHLTGGETQYF. This rearrangement joins TRBV28 to TRBJ2-5, with D possibly TRBD1 on 6 matching bases. Trimming pared 8 bases from V and 4 bases from J, leaving 17 bases between. CDR1 is MDHEN and CDR2 is SYDVKM in the germline V gene. CDR3 size: 14 residues.

Concerning this clonotype: With a much larger clone just one base away, this may be a read error. This chain joins TRBV7-9 and TRBJ2-5; 7 nucleotides match TRBD1. With the DNA end fitting TRBJ2-1 better, the J assignment may be wrong. There are 16 residues in the CDR3. Germline V gene data show CDR1 as SEHNR and CDR2 as FQNEAQ (reference sequence). CDR3 in DNA: TGTGCCAGCAGCCCGCGGACAGGTTTATACCAAGAGACCCAGTTCTTC. It specifies CASSPRTGLYQETQFF.

The V gene is TRBV12-3 or TRBV12-4, the J gene TRBJ1-4; 8 bases are a match to TRBD1. This CDR3 region has 15 residues. The trim removed 5 bases at V and 3 bases at J, leaving 5 bases unmatched. The CDR3 DNA follows: TGTGCCAGCAGTCCCTGGACAGGGCCTAATGAAAAACTGTTTTTT. Residues: CASSPWTGPNEKLFF.

This clonotype appeared many times. V and J are TRBV25-1 and TRBJ2-7; D gene uncertain. The CDR3 runs 12 residues. In germline, CDR1 is MGHDK, CDR2 SYGVNS. Trimming took off 0 bases at V and 6 bases at J, with 6 bases between the two ends. CDR3 loop: CASSEYHPEQYF. The DNA for the CDR3 is TGTGCCAGCAGTGAATATCACCCCGAGCAGTACTTC.